The 28 T cell receptor beta chains below were found in one sample sequenced in a study of shared clonotypes between healthy human individuals. The protocol was immunoSEQ multiplex PCR, while the TCRdb copy is restricted to in-frame clones and leaves out a portion. The sample holds about 600,000 clones, around 95% seen once. Only CD45RO-negative cells positively selected for CCR7 counted as naive CD8 cells, so terminally differentiated effector memory CD45RA+ cells were excluded. The sequenced sample consisted of naive CD8+ T cells sorted from blood. The source is a woman in her 30s in good health.

As concerns this clone: Different DNA sequences within this sample yield the same CDR3. The chain joins TRBV7-9 to TRBJ2-5; 7 nucleotides line up with TRBD1. The CDR3 extends over 14 amino acids. The germline CDR1 and CDR2 sequences are SEHNR and FQNEAQ (reference sequence). J lost 2 bases, V lost 3 bases, and 3 bases had no gene match. CDR3 DNA: TGTGCCAGCAGCTTGCCGGGACAGCAAGAGACCCAGTACTTC. Translating it yields CASSLPGQQETQYF.

The gene calls are TRBV7-9 and TRBJ2-7, with D hard to call. V lost 6 bases to trimming and J lost 1 base, with 10 bases between them. The germline CDR1 and CDR2 sequences are SEHNR and FQNEAQ (reference sequence). The CDR3 contains 13 residues. The CDR3 here is CASSLSRSYEQYF. The CDR3 nucleotides read TGTGCCAGCAGTTTATCCAGATCCTACGAGCAGTACTTC.

The rearrangement links TRBV6-5 to TRBJ2-7; 11 bases are shared with TRBD1. Looked up from germline, CDR1 is MNHEY and CDR2 is SVGAGI. The CDR3 runs 14 residues. V dropped 5 bases and J dropped 5; count of bases not matched to a gene: 5. CDR3 protein: CASSRAGQGDEQYF. CDR3 DNA: TGTGCCAGCAGTAGAGCGGGACAGGGGGACGAGCAGTACTTC.

The chain links TRBV27 to TRBJ2-7, with a tentative D call TRBD2 (6 bases). This CDR3 spans 15 amino acids. The germline V gene has CDR1 MNHEY and CDR2 SMNVEV (reference sequence). V lost 6 bases to trimming and J lost 3 bases, with 18 bases between them. CDR3 nucleotide sequence: TGTGCCAGCAGCCCGACCGCGGGACCTGACTACGAGCAGTACTTC. Translating gives CASSPTAGPDYEQYF.

V gene TRBV13 combines with J gene TRBJ2-7; 14 bases map to TRBD2. Germline V gene data show CDR1 as PRHDT and CDR2 as FYEKMQ (reference sequence). The CDR3 runs 19 residues. J lost 4 bases, V lost 2 bases, and 13 bases had no gene match. CDR3 nucleotides: TGTGCCAGCAGCTTATACGGGACTAGCGGGAGAAAAGATCCTTACGAGCAGTACTTC. Its translation: CASSLYGTSGRKDPYEQYF.

The rearrangement links TRBV13 to TRBJ1-1; D not certain. Looked up from germline, CDR1 is PRHDT and CDR2 is FYEKMQ (reference sequence). The CDR3 spans 14 residues. Trimming took 1 base from V and 1 from J, leaving 7 bases between them. The CDR3 DNA sequence: TGTGCCAGCAGCTTAGTTGCTAAGAACACTGAAGCTTTCTTT. It specifies CASSLVAKNTEAFF.

V is TRBV5-8 and J is TRBJ2-3; 7 nucleotides line up with TRBD2. CDR1 is SGHTS, CDR2 YDEGEE, per germline. The CDR3 is 15 amino acids. Germline trimming cut 4 bases from V and 4 bases from J; bases unmatched to any gene: 9. CDR3 amino acids: CASSPLGLEPDTQYF. The CDR3 DNA follows: TGTGCCAGCAGCCCTCTCGGACTAGAACCAGATACGCAGTATTTT. Full variable domain (remainder filled in from reference TRBV5-8 and TRBJ2-3): EAGVTQSPTHLIKTRGQQATLRCSPISGHTSVYWYQQALGLGLQFLLWYDEGEERNRGNFPPRFSGRQFPNYSSELNVNALELEDSALYLCASSPLGLEPDTQYFGPGTRLTVL.

The chain has TRBV6-1 and TRBJ2-1; D is possibly TRBD1 or TRBD2 (6 bases each). V lost 6 bases to trimming and J lost 7 bases, with 10 bases between them. This CDR3 has 12 residues. Per the germline V gene, CDR1 is MNHNS and CDR2 is SASEGT. This CDR3 reads CASSGGGNEQFF. The CDR3, as DNA: TGTGCCAGCAGCGGGGGCGGAAATGAGCAGTTCTTC.

The chain links TRBV9 to TRBJ2-7; no firm D call. Trimming removed 4 bases from V and 2 bases from J, with 16 bases in between. CDR3 size: 15 residues. CDR1 SGDLS and CDR2 YYNGEE come from the germline V gene. CDR3 in DNA: TGTGCCAGCAGCCCCCGAACACTTGATACCTACGAGCAGTACTTC. It translates to CASSPRTLDTYEQYF.

The CDR3 nucleotides read TGTGCCATCATGGACAGCCCTTCCTACGAGCAGTACTTC. Its protein product is CAIMDSPSYEQYF. The chain has TRBV10-3 and TRBJ2-7; D is possibly TRBD1 (6 bases). The CDR3 is 13 residues long. Germline V CDR1 and CDR2: ENHRY, SYGVKD. Trimming pared 7 bases from V and 1 base from J, leaving 11 bases between.

This chain links TRBV27 with TRBJ2-5; D remains ambiguous. Germline V gene lookup returns CDR1 MNHEY and CDR2 SMNVEV (reference sequence). The CDR3 loop spans 13 amino acids. V dropped 5 bases and J dropped 5 bases, with 12 bases sitting between them. The CDR3 reads CASSPLDSETQYF. The DNA of the CDR3 is TGTGCCAGCAGTCCCCTAGATTCGGAGACCCAGTACTTC.

This sequence joins TRBV7-9 and TRBJ2-3; 14 bases map to TRBD2. This CDR3 has 18 residues. Trimming removed 5 bases from V and 1 base from J; junction bases left unmatched: 8. Looked up from germline, CDR1 is SEHNR and CDR2 is FQNEAQ (reference sequence). CDR3 protein: CASSRGLAGGGGTDTQYF. DNA for the CDR3: TGTGCCAGCAGCCGTGGACTAGCGGGAGGAGGGGGCACAGATACGCAGTATTTT.

The V call is TRBV29-1, the J call TRBJ2-1; D remains unclear. Germline assignment: CDR1 SQVTM and CDR2 ANQGSEA. Trimming removed 7 bases from V and 10 bases from J, with 11 bases in between. The CDR3 is 10 residues long. The CDR3 region has the DNA TGCAGCGCCTCTCCGGGCGAGCAGTTCTTC. Amino acids: CSASPGEQFF.

The chain recombines TRBV28 with TRBJ2-1, with 7 bases matching TRBD2. J lost 6 bases, V lost 2 bases, and 4 bases had no gene match. CDR3 length: 14 amino acids. CDR1 is MDHEN and CDR2 is SYDVKM in the germline V gene. CDR3 DNA: TGTGCCAGCAGTTTAGAACTAGCGAGCAATGAGCAGTTCTTC. It yields the protein CASSLELASNEQFF. Drawing the rest from reference TRBV28 and TRBJ2-1, the complete variable domain is DVKVTQSSRYLVKRTGEKVFLECVQDMDHENMFWYRQDPGLGLRLIYFSYDVKMKEKGDIPEGYSVSREKKERFSLILESASTNQTSMYLCASSLELASNEQFFGPGTRLTVL.

CDR3 nucleotides: TGTGCCATCATGCCGGCGGGTTTCGGGAATGGCTACACCTTC. Amino acids: CAIMPAGFGNGYTF. The chain joins TRBV10-3 to TRBJ1-2; D uncertain. The germline V gene encodes CDR1 ENHRY and CDR2 SYGVKD. V was pared by 7 bases and J by 6 bases, with 18 bases between. The CDR3 consists of 14 residues.

The chain is built from TRBV27 and TRBJ2-7, with D perhaps given as TRBD1 or TRBD2 (6 bases each). The CDR3 runs 15 residues. The V and J ends lost 6 bases and 3 bases respectively, with 18 bases between them. Germline V CDR1 and CDR2: MNHEY, SMNVEV (reference sequence). CDR3 region: CASREVGGGIYEQYF. Written as DNA, the CDR3 is TGTGCCAGCAGGGAGGTTGGGGGCGGGATCTACGAGCAGTACTTC.

The chain combines TRBV27 with TRBJ2-3; D unresolved. Germline lookup yields CDR1 MNHEY and CDR2 SMNVEV (reference sequence). The V gene lost 2 bases and the J gene lost 5 bases, with 8 bases spanning the gap. This CDR3 has 13 amino acids. CDR3 DNA: TGTGCCAGCAGTTTACCCAGAGGAGATACGCAGTATTTT. This gives the protein CASSLPRGDTQYF.

The V and J genes are TRBV6-1 and TRBJ1-5; D remains unclear. The CDR3 spans 14 residues. Germline CDR1 and CDR2: MNHNS and SASEGT. The V gene lost 5 bases and the J gene lost 4 bases, with 12 bases spanning the gap. The CDR3 DNA is TGTGCCAGCAGTTCCGGAGACCCGAATCAGCCCCAGCATTTT. This sequence encodes CASSSGDPNQPQHF.

The chain combines TRBV7-9 with TRBJ2-3, with D unresolved. V dropped 5 bases and J dropped 2 bases, with 8 bases sitting between them. Germline values: CDR1 SEHNR, CDR2 FQNEAQ (reference sequence). The CDR3 loop spans 13 amino acids. The CDR3 DNA reads as TGTGCCAGCAGCATCCTACCCACAGATACGCAGTATTTT. Encoded protein: CASSILPTDTQYF.

Here the CDR3 reads CASSAAAEAFF. CDR3 DNA sequence: TGCGCCAGCAGCGCTGCGGCTGAAGCTTTCTTT. The rearrangement joins TRBV4-1 to TRBJ1-1; D ambiguous. CDR1 is MGHRA and CDR2 is YSYEKL in the germline V gene. CDR3 size: 11 residues. The ends were cut back, 5 bases at V and 6 bases at J, with 7 bases in the middle.

The chain recombines TRBV9 with TRBJ2-1; D might be TRBD2 (5 bases). CDR3 length equals 13 residues. Germline V lookup: CDR1 SGDLS, CDR2 YYNGEE. Deletions cut 0 bases from V and 8 bases from J, with 9 bases between. CDR3 sequence: CASSVGSEDEQFF. The CDR3, as DNA: TGTGCCAGCAGCGTAGGTAGCGAAGATGAGCAGTTCTTC.

The chain couples TRBV5-1 to TRBJ2-7; 11 nucleotides agree with TRBD1. The CDR3 has 14 residues. With 4 bases clipped from V and 6 bases from J, the junction kept 6 bases outside the gene matches. The germline gives CDR1 SGHRS, CDR2 YFSETQ. The CDR3 sequence: CASSTWDRGFEQYF. The CDR3 coding sequence is TGCGCCAGCAGCACCTGGGACAGGGGGTTCGAGCAGTACTTC.

The rearrangement uses TRBV14 and TRBJ2-5; D is ambiguous. TRBJ2-7 explains the end of the DNA better; the J call may be wrong. This CDR3 contains 12 residues. Germline assignment: CDR1 SGHDN and CDR2 FVKESK. The CDR3 spells CASSHVTYEQYF. As DNA, the CDR3 is TGTGCCAGCAGCCATGTTACCTACGAGCAGTACTTC.

This rearrangement joins TRBV9 to TRBJ2-2; D may correspond to TRBD1 or TRBD2 (5 bases each). With 0 bases removed from V and 8 bases from J, the gap between germline ends came to 8 bases. The V gene's germline CDR1 is SGDLS and CDR2 YYNGEE. This CDR3 spans 13 amino acids. The CDR3 nucleotides read TGTGCCAGCAGCGTAGGGGGGATTGGGGAGCTGTTTTTT. Residues: CASSVGGIGELFF.

The genes are TRBV28 and TRBJ2-2; the match to TRBD2 covers 14 bases. The junction had 5 bases not matched to a gene; V was cut back by 6 bases and J by 5 bases. The CDR3 runs 16 residues. Germline CDR1 MDHEN, CDR2 SYDVKM. CDR3 nucleotide sequence: TGTGCCAGCAGCCCGGGACTAGCGGGAGTGACCGGGGAGCTGTTTTTT. It yields the protein CASSPGLAGVTGELFF.

This chain connects TRBV9 to TRBJ2-7; a weak D match, TRBD1 (6 bases). The CDR3 is 15 residues long. Germline CDR1 reads SGDLS; CDR2 reads YYNGEE. The V and J ends lost 1 base and 0 bases respectively, with 11 bases between them. DNA for the CDR3: TGTGCCAGCAGCGTAAGCTGGACAGACTCCTACGAGCAGTACTTC. This codes for CASSVSWTDSYEQYF.

This chain links TRBV10-2 with TRBJ2-3, with D perhaps matching TRBD1 (6 bases). CDR3 length: 15 residues. Germline V gives CDR1 WSHSY, CDR2 SAAADI. Trimming cost V 5 bases and J 4 bases, with 16 bases left between them. The CDR3 DNA reads as TGCGCCAGCAGTCCAGGCAGGGGATCACCAGATACGCAGTATTTT. Its translation: CASSPGRGSPDTQYF.

The J gene is TRBJ1-1, the V gene TRBV2; a weak D match, TRBD1 (6 bases). The CDR3 spans 14 residues. V lost 7 bases, J lost 0 bases, and 12 bases lay in between. CDR1 and CDR2 from the germline V gene are SNHLY and FYNNEI. For the CDR3, the DNA is TGTGCCAGCACCCCAGGGGTGTTGAACACTGAAGCTTTCTTT. Translating it yields CASTPGVLNTEAFF.